Sequencing of this T cell receptor (beta chain) was carried out in a study of T cell responses to AZD1222 COVID-19 vaccine. Notes on the study in general: Spike-specific TCR repertoires showed rising breadth and depth after two AZD1222 doses. Donors in the cohort were predominantly white British and more often female, and clonal diversity was possibly underestimated. Only after the peak T cell response were repertoires sampled. There were vaccine-associated CD4 TCRs across spike, dominant at 160-218 and 743-854.

TCRdb keeps only in-frame clones here, not all; method: immunoSEQ multiplex PCR. The data hold 100,000 or so clones, with about 90% observed a single time. This clone was recorded only once. The antigen remains undetermined. V lost 5 bases and J lost 0; bases outside the gene matches: 14. Per the germline V gene, CDR1 is MRHNA and CDR2 is SNTAGT. The CDR3 totals 19 residues. The genes are TRBV6-4 and TRBJ1-5; 9 bases are a match to TRBD1. The material was peripheral blood, obtained on day 0 of AZD1222 vaccination. This clonotype was sampled from an adult in good health. The CDR3, as DNA: TGTGCCAGCAGTATCGCTCCGGGACAGGGAGGGTATAGCAATCAGCCCCAGCATTTT. It is translated as CASSIAPGQGGYSNQPQHF.